This TCR beta chain was captured by sequencing in a study of CD4 T cells in relation to SARS-CoV-2 and coronaviruses. The study's findings and limits: In roughly 60% of donors, memory CD4+ clonotypes crossrecognized SARS-CoV-2 and at least one common cold coronavirus spike.

Measured with immunoSEQ multiplex PCR; TCRdb has only the in-frame clones, and not every one. The data show around 62,000 clones, 94% seen once. The unexposed donors gave CD4+ T cells in about 2011-2018, prior to COVID-19. The germline gives CDR1 MGHRA, CDR2 YSYEKL. This CDR3 has 17 residues. Trimming cost V 1 base and J 3 bases, with 16 bases left between them. Turning to this clone: What it binds is unknown.

The receptor was derived from a human donor in good health. Material: naive CD4+ T cells from PBMCs. Subset defined: naive CD4+ T cells isolated by negative enrichment. The J gene is TRBJ2-1, the V gene TRBV4-1, with D perhaps given as TRBD1 or TRBD2 (5 bases each). The CDR3 spells CASSQGIRDGGYNEQFF. DNA for the CDR3: TGCGCCAGCAGCCAAGGAATCCGGGACGGAGGCTACAATGAGCAGTTCTTC.